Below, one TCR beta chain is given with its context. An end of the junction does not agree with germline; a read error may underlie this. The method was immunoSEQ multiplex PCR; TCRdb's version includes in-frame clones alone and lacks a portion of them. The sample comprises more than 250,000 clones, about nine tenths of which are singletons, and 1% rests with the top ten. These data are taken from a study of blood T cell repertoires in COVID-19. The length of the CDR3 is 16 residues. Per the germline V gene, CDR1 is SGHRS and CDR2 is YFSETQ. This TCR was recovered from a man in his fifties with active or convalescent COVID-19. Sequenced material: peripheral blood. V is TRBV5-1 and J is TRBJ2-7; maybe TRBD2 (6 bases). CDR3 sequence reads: CASSLVAGPGAYKQYF. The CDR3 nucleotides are TGCGCCAGCAGCTTGGTGGCGGGGCCGGGCGCCTACAAGCAGTACTTC.